This passage covers 4 T cell receptor beta chains from one sample sequenced in a study of blood T cells in healthy people across ages. Combining a sample-barcoded 5' primer with a J-beta primer mix, a second PCR ran for about 7 to 11 cycles. TCRdb recomputed calls from the 5' RACE reads with MiXCR, one row per CDR3 protein. The sample has roughly 800,000 distinct CDR3 sequences; 36% are singletons. The sequenced sample was blood. These receptors all come from a man between 18 and 35 years old in good health.

The sample holds many counts of this clonotype. The CDR3 sequence is CASSQRGTTDTQYF. The CDR3 DNA follows: TGCGCCAGCAGCCAGCGGGGGACCACAGATACGCAGTATTTT. The chain is built from TRBV4-3 and TRBJ2-3; TRBD2 matches 7 bases. Germline V gene data show CDR1 as LGHNA and CDR2 as YSLEER. Germline trimming cut 3 bases from V and 2 bases from J; bases unmatched to any gene: 2. The CDR3 covers 14 residues.

This clonotype was seen a handful of times. The chain couples TRBV20-1 to TRBJ1-4, with 7 bases lining up with TRBD1. Germline values: CDR1 DFQATT, CDR2 SNEGSKA (reference sequence). V lost 1 base and J lost 6; bases outside the gene matches: 2. The CDR3 is 13 amino acids. The CDR3: CSARGGGDEKLFF. The CDR3 bases are TGCAGTGCTAGAGGAGGGGGCGATGAAAAACTGTTTTTT.

This clonotype was counted between two and nine times. This rearrangement joins TRBV7-9 to TRBJ2-1; tentative D call: TRBD1 (5 bases). V was pared by 5 bases and J by 5 bases, with 16 bases between. The CDR3 has 15 residues. Germline values: CDR1 SEHNR, CDR2 FQNEAQ (reference sequence). As DNA, the CDR3 is TGTGCCAGCAGCATGTTGGGGCCTCCGCACAATGAGCAGTTCTTC. Translated: CASSMLGPPHNEQFF.

In this sample, this clonotype turned up a few times. This chain connects TRBV6-6 to TRBJ1-2; tentative D call: TRBD1 (6 bases). V was pared by 4 bases and J by 4 bases, with 13 bases between. CDR1 and CDR2 from the germline V gene are MNHNY and SVGAGI (reference sequence). This CDR3 comprises 14 residues. In DNA, the CDR3 is TGTGCCAGCAGTTTTGAAGGACAGACCTATGGCTACACCTTC. The encoded protein is CASSFEGQTYGYTF.